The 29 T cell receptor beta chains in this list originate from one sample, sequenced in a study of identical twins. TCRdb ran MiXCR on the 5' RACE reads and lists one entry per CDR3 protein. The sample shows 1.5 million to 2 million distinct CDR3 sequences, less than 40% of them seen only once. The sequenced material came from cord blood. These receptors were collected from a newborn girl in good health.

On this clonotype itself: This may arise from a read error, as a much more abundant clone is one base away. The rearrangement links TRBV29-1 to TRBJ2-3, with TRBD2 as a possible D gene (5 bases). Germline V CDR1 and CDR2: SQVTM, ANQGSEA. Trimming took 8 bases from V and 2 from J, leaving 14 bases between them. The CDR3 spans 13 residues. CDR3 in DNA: TGCAGCCCGCTCACCGGGGTCACAGATACGCAGTATTTT. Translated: CSPLTGVTDTQYF.

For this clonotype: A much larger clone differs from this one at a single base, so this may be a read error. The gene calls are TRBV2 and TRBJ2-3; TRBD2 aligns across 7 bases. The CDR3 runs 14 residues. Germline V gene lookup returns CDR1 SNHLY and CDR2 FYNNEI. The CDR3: CASSPSGYTGTQYF. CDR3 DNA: TGTGCCAGCAGTCCTAGCGGCTACACAGGTACGCAGTATTTT.

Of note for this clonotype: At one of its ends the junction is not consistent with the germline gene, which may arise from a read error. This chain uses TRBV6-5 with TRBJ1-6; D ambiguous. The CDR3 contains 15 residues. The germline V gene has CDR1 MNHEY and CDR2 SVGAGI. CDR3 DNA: TGTGCCAGCAGTCCCACGGACGGTCGTAGCTCACCCCCCCACTTT. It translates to CASSPTDGRSSPPHF.

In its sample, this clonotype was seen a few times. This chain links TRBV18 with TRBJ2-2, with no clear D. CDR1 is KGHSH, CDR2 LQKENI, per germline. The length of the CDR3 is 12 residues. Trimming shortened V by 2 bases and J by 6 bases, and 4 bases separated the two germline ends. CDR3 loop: CASSPSPGELFF. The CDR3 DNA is TGTGCCAGCTCACCAAGCCCCGGGGAGCTGTTTTTT. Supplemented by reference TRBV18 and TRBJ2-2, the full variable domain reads NAGVMQNPRHLVRRRGQEARLRCSPMKGHSHVYWYRQLPEEGLKFMVYLQKENIIDESGMPKERFSAEFPKEGPSILRIQQVVRGDSAAYFCASSPSPGELFFGEGSRLTVL.

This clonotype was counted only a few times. CDR3 bases: TGTGCCAGCAGCTTCGGGACAGGGGGGGACACTGAAGCTTTCTTT. It codes for CASSFGTGGDTEAFF. The rearrangement links TRBV7-9 to TRBJ1-1; 11 bases match TRBD1. This CDR3 region has 15 residues. J gave up 3 bases and V 3 bases, and 3 bases lay outside the gene matches. Germline V gene sequence: CDR1 SEHNR, CDR2 FQNEAQ (reference sequence). The complete variable domain, with remaining parts taken from reference TRBV7-9 and TRBJ1-1, reads DTGVSQNPRHKITKRGQNVTFRCDPISEHNRLYWYRQTLGQGPEFLTYFQNEAQLEKSRLLSDRFSAERPKGSFSTLEIQRTEQGDSAMYLCASSFGTGGDTEAFFGQGTRLTVV.

The CDR3 bases are TGCAGCGTCACATCTGGACCACTGTCGGCTCCGAACACTGAAGCTTTCTTT. This codes for CSVTSGPLSAPNTEAFF. V and J are TRBV29-1 and TRBJ1-1, with D unclear. The CDR3 sequence is 17 residues long. Trimming removed 6 bases from V and 1 base from J, with 24 bases in between. Germline V gives CDR1 SQVTM, CDR2 ANQGSEA.

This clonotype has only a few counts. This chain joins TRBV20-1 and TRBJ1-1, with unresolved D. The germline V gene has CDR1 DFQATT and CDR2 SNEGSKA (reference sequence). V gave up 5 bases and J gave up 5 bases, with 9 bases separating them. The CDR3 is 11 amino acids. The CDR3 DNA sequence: TGCAGTGCTGGACGAAGGACTGAAGCTTTCTTT. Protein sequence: CSAGRRTEAFF.

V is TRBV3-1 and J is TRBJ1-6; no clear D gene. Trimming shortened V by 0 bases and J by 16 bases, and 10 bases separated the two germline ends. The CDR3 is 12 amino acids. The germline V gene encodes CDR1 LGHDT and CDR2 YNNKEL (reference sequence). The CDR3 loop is CASSQDRGILHF. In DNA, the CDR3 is TGTGCCAGCAGCCAAGATCGCGGCATACTCCACTTT.

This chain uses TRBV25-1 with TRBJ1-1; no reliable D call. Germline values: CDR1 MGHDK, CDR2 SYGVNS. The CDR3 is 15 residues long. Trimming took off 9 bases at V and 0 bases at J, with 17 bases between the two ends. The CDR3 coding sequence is TGTGCCAGTATCAGGAGTCAAGGGATGAACACTGAAGCTTTCTTT. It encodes CASIRSQGMNTEAFF.

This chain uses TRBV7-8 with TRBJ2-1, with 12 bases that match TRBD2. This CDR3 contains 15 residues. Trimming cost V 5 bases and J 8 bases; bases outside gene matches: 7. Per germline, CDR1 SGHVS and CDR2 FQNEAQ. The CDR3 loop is CASSQTSGRTYEQFF. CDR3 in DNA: TGTGCCAGCAGCCAGACTAGCGGGAGAACATATGAGCAGTTCTTC.

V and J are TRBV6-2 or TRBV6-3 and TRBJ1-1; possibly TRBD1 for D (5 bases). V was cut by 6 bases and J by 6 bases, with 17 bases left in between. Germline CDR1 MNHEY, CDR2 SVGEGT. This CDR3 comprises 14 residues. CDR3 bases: TGTGCCAGCAGGCCCACTCAGGGTCGGGCTGAAGCTTTCTTT. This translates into CASRPTQGRAEAFF.

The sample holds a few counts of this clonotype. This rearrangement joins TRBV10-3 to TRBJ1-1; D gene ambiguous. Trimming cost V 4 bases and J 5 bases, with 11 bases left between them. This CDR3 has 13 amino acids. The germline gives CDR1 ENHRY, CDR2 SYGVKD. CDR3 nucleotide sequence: TGTGCCATCAGTGCGTCCCGGGAGACTGAAGCTTTCTTT. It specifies CAISASRETEAFF.

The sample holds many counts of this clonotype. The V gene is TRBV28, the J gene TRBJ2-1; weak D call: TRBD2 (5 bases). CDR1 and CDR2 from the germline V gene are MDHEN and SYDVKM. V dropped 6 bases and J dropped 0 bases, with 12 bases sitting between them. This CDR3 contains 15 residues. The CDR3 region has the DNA TGTGCCAGCAGGAGCGGAGCCGTCTCCTACAATGAGCAGTTCTTC. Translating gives CASRSGAVSYNEQFF.

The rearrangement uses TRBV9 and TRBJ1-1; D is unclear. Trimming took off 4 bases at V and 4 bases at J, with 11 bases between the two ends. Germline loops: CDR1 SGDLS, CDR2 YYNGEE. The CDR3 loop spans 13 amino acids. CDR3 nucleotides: TGTGCCAGCAGCCCCAATAGCGGCACTGAAGCTTTCTTT. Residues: CASSPNSGTEAFF.

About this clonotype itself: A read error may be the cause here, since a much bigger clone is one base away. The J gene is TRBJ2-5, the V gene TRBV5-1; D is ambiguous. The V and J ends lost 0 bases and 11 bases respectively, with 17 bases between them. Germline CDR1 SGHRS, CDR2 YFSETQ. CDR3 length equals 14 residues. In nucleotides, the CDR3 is TGCGCCAGCAGCTTGGGACACTACTACAATGAGCAGTACTTC. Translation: CASSLGHYYNEQYF.

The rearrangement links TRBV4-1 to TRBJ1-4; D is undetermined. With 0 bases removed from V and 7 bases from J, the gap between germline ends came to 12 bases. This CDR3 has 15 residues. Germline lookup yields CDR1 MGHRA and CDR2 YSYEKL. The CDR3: CASSQDPGVGEKLFF. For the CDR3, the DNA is TGCGCCAGCAGCCAAGATCCCGGCGTGGGTGAAAAACTGTTTTTT.

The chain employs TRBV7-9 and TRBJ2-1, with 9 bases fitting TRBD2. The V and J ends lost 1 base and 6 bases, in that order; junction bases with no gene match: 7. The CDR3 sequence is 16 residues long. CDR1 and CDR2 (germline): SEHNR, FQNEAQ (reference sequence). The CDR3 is CASSLVPGLATNEQFF. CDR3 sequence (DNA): TGTGCCAGCAGCTTAGTACCCGGACTAGCGACCAATGAGCAGTTCTTC.

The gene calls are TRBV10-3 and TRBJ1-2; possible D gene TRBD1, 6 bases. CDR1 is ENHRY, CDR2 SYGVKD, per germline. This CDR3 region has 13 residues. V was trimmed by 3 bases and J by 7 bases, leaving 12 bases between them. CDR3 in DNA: TGTGCCATCAGTGATTTGGCAGGGGTTGGCTACACCTTC. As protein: CAISDLAGVGYTF.

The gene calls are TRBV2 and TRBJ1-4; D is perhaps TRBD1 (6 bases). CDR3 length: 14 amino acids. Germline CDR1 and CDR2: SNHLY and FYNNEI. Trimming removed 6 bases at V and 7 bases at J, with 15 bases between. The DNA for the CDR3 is TGTGCCAGCAGCCCACAGGGTGGACCTGAAAAACTGTTTTTT. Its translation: CASSPQGGPEKLFF.

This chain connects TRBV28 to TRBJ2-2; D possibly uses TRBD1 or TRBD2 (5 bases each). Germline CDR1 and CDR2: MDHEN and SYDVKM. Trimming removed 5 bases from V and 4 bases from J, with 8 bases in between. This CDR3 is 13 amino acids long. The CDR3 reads CASSRGPTGELFF. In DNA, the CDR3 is TGTGCCAGCAGTAGGGGACCCACCGGGGAGCTGTTTTTT.

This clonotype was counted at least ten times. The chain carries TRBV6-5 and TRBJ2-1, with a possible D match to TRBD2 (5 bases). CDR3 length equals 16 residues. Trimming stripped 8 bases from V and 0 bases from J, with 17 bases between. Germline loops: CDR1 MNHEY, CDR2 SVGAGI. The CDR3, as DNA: TGTGCCAGCGGGCTCGACGGACTCAGCTCCTACAATGAGCAGTTCTTC. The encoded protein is CASGLDGLSSYNEQFF.

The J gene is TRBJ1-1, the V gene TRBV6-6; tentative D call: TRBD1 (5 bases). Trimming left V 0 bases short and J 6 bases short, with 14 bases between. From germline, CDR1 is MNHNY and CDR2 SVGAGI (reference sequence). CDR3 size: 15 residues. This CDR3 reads CASSYSGEGYPEAFF. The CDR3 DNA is TGTGCCAGCAGTTACTCAGGGGAGGGTTACCCTGAAGCTTTCTTT.

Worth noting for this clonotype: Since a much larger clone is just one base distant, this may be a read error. CDR3: CANTLSGGDYGYTF. As DNA, the CDR3 is TGTGCCAACACCCTTTCTGGAGGAGACTATGGCTACACCTTC. The genes are TRBV28 and TRBJ1-2; D is uncertain. Germline values: CDR1 MDHEN, CDR2 SYDVKM. The V gene lost 10 bases and the J gene lost 3 bases, with 18 bases spanning the gap. The CDR3 sequence is 14 residues long.

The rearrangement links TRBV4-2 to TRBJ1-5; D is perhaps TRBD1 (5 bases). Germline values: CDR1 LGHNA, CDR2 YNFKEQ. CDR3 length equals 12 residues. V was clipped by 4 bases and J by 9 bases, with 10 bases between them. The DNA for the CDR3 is TGTGCCAGCAGCCCCGGGGGGACGCCCCAGCATTTT. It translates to CASSPGGTPQHF.

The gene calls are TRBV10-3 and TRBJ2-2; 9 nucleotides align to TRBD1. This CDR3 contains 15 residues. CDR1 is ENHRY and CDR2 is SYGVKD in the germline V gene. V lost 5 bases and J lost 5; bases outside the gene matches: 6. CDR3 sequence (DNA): TGTGCCATCAGTCGGGGACAGGGAGGAACCGGGGAGCTGTTTTTT. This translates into CAISRGQGGTGELFF.

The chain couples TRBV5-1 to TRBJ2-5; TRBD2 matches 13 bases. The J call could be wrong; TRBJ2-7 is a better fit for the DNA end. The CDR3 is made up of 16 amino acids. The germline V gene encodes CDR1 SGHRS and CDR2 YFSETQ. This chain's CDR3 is CASSSSGLAGVYEQYF. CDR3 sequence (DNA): TGCGCCAGCAGCTCCTCCGGACTAGCGGGAGTATACGAGCAGTACTTC.

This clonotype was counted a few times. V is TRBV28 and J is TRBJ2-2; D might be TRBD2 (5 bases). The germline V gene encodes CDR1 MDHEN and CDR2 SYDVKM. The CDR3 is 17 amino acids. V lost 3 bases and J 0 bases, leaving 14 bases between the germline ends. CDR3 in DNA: TGTGCCAGCAGTTTTTGGGCTAGCAGACCGAACACCGGGGAGCTGTTTTTT. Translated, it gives CASSFWASRPNTGELFF.

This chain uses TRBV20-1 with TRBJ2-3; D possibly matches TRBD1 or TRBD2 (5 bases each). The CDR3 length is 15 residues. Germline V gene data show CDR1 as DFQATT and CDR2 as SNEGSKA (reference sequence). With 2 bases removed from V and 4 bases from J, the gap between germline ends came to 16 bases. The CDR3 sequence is CSARKRGAAADTQYF. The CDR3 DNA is TGCAGTGCTAGAAAGAGGGGAGCGGCGGCAGATACGCAGTATTTT.

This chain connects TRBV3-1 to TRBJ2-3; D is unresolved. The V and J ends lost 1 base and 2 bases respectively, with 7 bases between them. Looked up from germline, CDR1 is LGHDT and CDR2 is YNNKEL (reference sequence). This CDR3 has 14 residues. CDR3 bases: TGTGCCAGCAGCCAAGTCGGCCTCACAGATACGCAGTATTTT. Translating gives CASSQVGLTDTQYF.